Listed below are T cell receptor beta chains from one sample, sequenced in a study of blood T cell repertoires in COVID-19. Sequenced by immunoSEQ multiplex PCR; TCRdb stores in-frame clones only, minus some. The data hold 200,000 to 250,000 clones, with roughly four fifths observed a single time. Input material: peripheral blood. The receptors stem from a woman in her 70s with acute or convalescent COVID-19. Both conserved end residues are part of each CDR3. D genes are given only for firm matches. A row's size may be missing; if present it is once, few, many or a size class.

J | V | D | size | CDR3 | DNA
TRBJ1-6 | TRBV28 | TRBD1 | - | CASRGQGHSPLHF | TGTGCCAGCAGGGGACAGGGACATTCACCCCTCCACTTT
TRBJ1-5 | TRBV3-1/TRBV3-2 | - | - | CASSARGTGGNQPQHF | TGTGCCAGCAGCGCGAGGGGAACGGGGGGCAATCAGCCCCAGCATTTT
TRBJ2-5 | TRBV11-2 | TRBD1 | - | CASSLGGTGKETQYF | TGTGCCAGCAGCTTAGGGGGGACAGGGAAAGAGACCCAGTACTTC
TRBJ2-6 | TRBV6-2/TRBV6-3 | - | - | CASSYSRVSSGANVLTF | TGTGCCAGCAGTTACTCGCGGGTCAGCTCTGGGGCCAACGTCCTGACTTTC
TRBJ1-6 | TRBV19 | - | - | CASSTAGRNSPLHF | TGTGCCAGTAGTACGGCAGGGCGAAATTCACCCCTCCACTTT
TRBJ2-7 | TRBV9 | - | - | CASSVHFSGEQYF | TGTGCCAGCAGCGTACACTTCTCGGGGGAGCAGTACTTC
TRBJ2-2 | TRBV2 | TRBD1 | once | CASSGKDRAGELFF | TGTGCCAGCAGTGGCAAGGACAGGGCCGGGGAGCTGTTTTTT
TRBJ2-4 | TRBV5-4 | - | - | CASSAGGLAKNIQYF | TGTGCCAGCAGCGCCGGGGGACTAGCCAAAAACATTCAGTACTTC
TRBJ2-5 | TRBV11-2 | TRBD1 | - | CASTLDRRYQETQYF | TGTGCCAGCACCCTGGACAGGAGGTACCAAGAGACCCAGTACTTC
TRBJ1-2 | TRBV9 | - | - | CASRAGTALNYGYTF | TGTGCCTCCAGAGCGGGGACGGCCTTAAACTATGGCTACACCTTC
TRBJ1-1 | TRBV12-5 | TRBD1 | once | CASGLSRGADTEAFF | TGTGCTAGTGGTTTGTCCAGGGGGGCGGACACTGAAGCTTTCTTT
TRBJ2-2 | TRBV6-2/TRBV6-3 | TRBD2 | - | CASSYSKLLAANTGELFF | TGTGCCAGCAGTTACTCGAAGTTGCTAGCGGCGAACACCGGGGAGCTGTTTTTT
TRBJ2-1 | TRBV5-5 | TRBD2 | few | CASSLEAVRTSLAYNEQFF | TGTGCCAGCAGCTTGGAGGCAGTGAGGACTAGCTTGGCCTACAATGAGCAGTTCTTC
TRBJ2-1 | TRBV7-9 | TRBD1 | few | CASSLATGGYEQFF | TGTGCCAGCAGCTTAGCGACAGGGGGGTATGAGCAGTTCTTC
TRBJ1-2 | TRBV4-2 | TRBD1 | - | CASSPSGTGQPYGYTF | TGTGCCAGCAGCCCCTCCGGGACAGGCCAACCTTATGGCTACACCTTC
TRBJ1-2 | TRBV2 | - | few | CASSGMSDRFGGYTF | TGTGCCAGCAGTGGGATGTCAGACAGGTTCGGTGGCTACACCTTC
TRBJ2-5 | TRBV7-9 | - | - | CASSLYQGSQETQYF | TGTGCCAGCAGCTTGTATCAGGGATCCCAAGAGACCCAGTACTTC
TRBJ1-5 | TRBV4-1 | - | - | CASSQDWARNQPQHF | TGCGCCAGCAGCCAAGATTGGGCGAGAAATCAGCCCCAGCATTTT
TRBJ1-4 | TRBV5-1 | - | - | CASSSQPETEKLFF | TGCGCCAGCAGCTCCCAACCAGAAACCGAAAAACTGTTTTTT
TRBJ1-1 | TRBV7-2 | - | - | CASSLDPHMNTEAFF | TGTGCCAGCAGCTTAGACCCGCACATGAACACTGAAGCTTTCTTT
TRBJ1-6 | TRBV10-3 | - | - | CAISARGRGDSPLHF | TGTGCCATCAGTGCGAGGGGCAGGGGTGATTCACCCCTCCACTTT
TRBJ1-2 | TRBV21-1 | - | - | CASSKVNRDSYGYTF | TGTGCCAGCAGCAAAGTGAACCGGGACAGCTATGGCTACACCTTC
TRBJ1-2 | TRBV15 | - | - | CATSRNPGTKAGYTF | TGTGCCACCAGCAGAAACCCCGGGACAAAGGCTGGCTACACCTTC
TRBJ1-2 | TRBV6-5 | TRBD1 | - | CASSYSIWTGGYGYTF | TGTGCCAGCAGTTACTCTATCTGGACAGGGGGCTATGGCTACACCTTC
TRBJ1-5 | TRBV12-5 | TRBD1 | once | CASGLVRQGARGSQPQHF | TGTGCTAGTGGTTTGGTACGGCAGGGGGCGCGAGGAAGTCAGCCCCAGCATTTT
TRBJ1-2 | TRBV29-1 | TRBD1 | - | CSVEASPGQGMNYGYTF | TGCAGCGTTGAAGCCTCACCCGGACAGGGTATGAACTATGGCTACACCTTC
TRBJ2-2 | TRBV5-1 | - | - | CASSLDLAVNTGELFF | TGCGCCAGCAGCTTGGATCTAGCCGTAAACACCGGGGAGCTGTTTTTT
TRBJ1-2 | TRBV7-2 | TRBD1 | - | CASSLGGTGYGYTF | TGTGCCAGCAGCTTAGGAGGGACAGGCTATGGCTACACCTTC
TRBJ1-2 | TRBV28 | - | - | CASSSSSYGYTF | TGTGCCAGCAGTTCGTCCTCCTATGGCTACACCTTC
TRBJ2-7 | TRBV23-1 | - | few | CASSQEARQRSYEQYF | TGCGCCAGCAGTCAAGAAGCCAGACAAAGATCCTACGAGCAGTACTTC
TRBJ2-5 | TRBV11-2 | - | - | CASSPHTLQETQYF | TGTGCCAGCAGCCCCCACACCCTCCAAGAGACCCAGTACTTC
TRBJ2-7 | TRBV18 | - | - | CASSPGRAAYEQYF | TGTGCCAGCTCACCGGGCAGGGCCGCCTACGAGCAGTACTTC
TRBJ1-2 | TRBV6-5 | - | - | CASSKPGVSYGYTF | TGTGCCAGCAGCAAGCCAGGGGTTAGCTATGGCTACACCTTC
TRBJ2-7 | TRBV28 | - | once | CASTRDLIYEQYF | TGTGCCAGCACACGGGACTTAATATACGAGCAGTACTTC
TRBJ1-4 | TRBV30 | - | - | CAWKGVRVFSNEKLFF | TGTGCCTGGAAAGGGGTGCGAGTCTTTAGTAATGAAAAACTGTTTTTT
TRBJ1-1 | TRBV4-3 | TRBD1 | - | CASSQGVMFDRDTEAFF | TGCGCCAGCAGCCAAGGAGTTATGTTCGACAGGGACACTGAAGCTTTCTTT
TRBJ1-4 | TRBV18 | - | - | CASATRGQFNEKLFF | TGTGCCAGCGCCACCCGCGGACAGTTTAATGAAAAACTGTTTTTT
TRBJ1-5 | TRBV7-9 | - | once | CASSLTTGSNQPQHF | TGTGCCAGCAGCTTAACCACAGGAAGCAATCAGCCCCAGCATTTT
TRBJ1-6 | TRBV5-5 | TRBD1 | - | CASSLASDRGVSPLHF | TGTGCCAGCAGCTTGGCCTCGGACAGGGGGGTTTCACCCCTCCACTTT
TRBJ2-1 | TRBV5-1 | TRBD2 | - | CASSLASGSYNEQFF | TGCGCCAGCAGCTTGGCTAGCGGGAGTTACAATGAGCAGTTCTTC
TRBJ1-4 | TRBV7-9 | - | - | CASSFVGGQLFF | TGTGCCAGCAGCTTTGTAGGAGGGCAACTGTTTTTT
TRBJ1-5 | TRBV18 | - | - | CASSLGQPNQPQHF | TGTGCCAGCTCACTCGGACAGCCCAATCAGCCCCAGCATTTT
TRBJ2-1 | TRBV4-3 | - | - | CASSQVGKGSVDEQFF | TGCGCCAGCAGCCAAGTAGGGAAGGGGTCAGTAGATGAGCAGTTCTTC
TRBJ2-2 | TRBV18 | TRBD1 | - | CASSPRDRGSGELFF | TGTGCCAGCTCACCACGGGACAGGGGGTCCGGGGAGCTGTTTTTT
TRBJ1-3 | TRBV7-9 | TRBD1 | - | CASSFTGEGNTIYF | TGTGCCAGCAGCTTCACAGGGGAAGGAAACACCATATATTTT
TRBJ1-1 | TRBV11-2 | - | few | CASSLSIQGNAEAFF | TGTGCCAGCAGCTTATCGATACAGGGAAACGCTGAAGCTTTCTTT
TRBJ1-2 | TRBV29-1 | TRBD1 | - | CSVGGQGAGGYTF | TGCAGCGTTGGAGGACAGGGGGCTGGCGGCTACACCTTC
TRBJ1-6 | TRBV18 | - | - | CASSPLQGGPNSPLHF | TGTGCCAGCTCACCTTTGCAGGGTGGTCCTAATTCACCCCTCCACTTT
TRBJ1-3 | TRBV6-2/TRBV6-3 | - | - | CASSRRWADSSGNTIYF | TGTGCCAGCAGCAGAAGATGGGCAGATAGCTCTGGAAACACCATATATTTT
TRBJ1-5 | TRBV6-2/TRBV6-3 | - | - | CASSYGWAQPQHF | TGTGCCAGCAGTTATGGTTGGGCTCAGCCCCAGCATTTT
TRBJ2-3 | TRBV7-2 | TRBD1 | - | CASSADRGRVDTQYF | TGTGCCAGCAGCGCGGACAGGGGGCGGGTAGATACGCAGTATTTT
TRBJ1-6 | TRBV2 | TRBD1 | - | CASRGTGGSPLHF | TGTGCCAGCAGGGGGACAGGGGGTTCACCCCTCCACTTT
TRBJ2-1 | TRBV2 | - | - | CASSELLGLAGRSSSEQFF | TGTGCCAGCAGTGAATTGCTTGGATTGGCGGGGAGGAGTAGTAGTGAGCAGTTCTTC
TRBJ1-1 | TRBV15 | - | - | CATSRSVYTNTEAFF | TGTGCCACCAGCAGATCCGTCTATACGAACACTGAAGCTTTCTTT
TRBJ2-5 | TRBV4-1 | TRBD2 | - | CASSQGFRRGGPLETQYF | TGCGCCAGCAGCCAAGGTTTTCGGCGGGGGGGCCCTCTAGAGACCCAGTACTTC